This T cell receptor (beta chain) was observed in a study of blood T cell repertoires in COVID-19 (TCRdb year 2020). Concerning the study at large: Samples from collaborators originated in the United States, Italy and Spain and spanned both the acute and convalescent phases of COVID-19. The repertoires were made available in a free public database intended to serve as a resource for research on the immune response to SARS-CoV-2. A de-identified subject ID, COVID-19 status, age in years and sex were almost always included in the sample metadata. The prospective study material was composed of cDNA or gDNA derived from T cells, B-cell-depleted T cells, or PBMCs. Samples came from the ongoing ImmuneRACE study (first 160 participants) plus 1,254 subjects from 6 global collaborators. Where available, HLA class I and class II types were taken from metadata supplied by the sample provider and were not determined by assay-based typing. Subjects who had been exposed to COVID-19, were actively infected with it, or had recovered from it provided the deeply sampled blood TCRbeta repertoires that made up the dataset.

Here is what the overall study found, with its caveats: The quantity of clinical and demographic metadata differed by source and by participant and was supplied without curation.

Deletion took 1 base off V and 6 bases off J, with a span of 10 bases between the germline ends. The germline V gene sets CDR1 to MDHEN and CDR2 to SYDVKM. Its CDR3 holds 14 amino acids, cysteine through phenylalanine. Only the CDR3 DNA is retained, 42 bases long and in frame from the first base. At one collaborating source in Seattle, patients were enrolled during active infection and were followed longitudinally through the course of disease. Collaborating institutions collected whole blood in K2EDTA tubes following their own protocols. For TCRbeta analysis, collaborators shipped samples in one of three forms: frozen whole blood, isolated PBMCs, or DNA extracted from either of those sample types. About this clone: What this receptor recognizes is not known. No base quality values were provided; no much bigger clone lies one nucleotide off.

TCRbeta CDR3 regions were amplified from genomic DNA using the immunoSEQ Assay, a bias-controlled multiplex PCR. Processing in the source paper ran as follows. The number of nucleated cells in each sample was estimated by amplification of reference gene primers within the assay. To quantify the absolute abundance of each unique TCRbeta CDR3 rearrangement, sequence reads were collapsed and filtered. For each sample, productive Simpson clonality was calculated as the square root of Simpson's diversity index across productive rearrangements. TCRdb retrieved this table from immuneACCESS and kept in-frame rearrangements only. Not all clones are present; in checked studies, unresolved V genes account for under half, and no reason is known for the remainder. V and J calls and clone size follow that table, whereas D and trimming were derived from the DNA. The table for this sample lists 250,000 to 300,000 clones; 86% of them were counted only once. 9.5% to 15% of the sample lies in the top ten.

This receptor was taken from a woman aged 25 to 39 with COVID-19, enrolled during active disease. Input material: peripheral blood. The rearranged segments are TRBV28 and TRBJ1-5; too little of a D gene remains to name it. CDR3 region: CASSLLEGGQPQHF. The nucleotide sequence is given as TGTGCCAGCAGTTTATTGGAAGGCGGTCAGCCCCAGCATTTT.